This entry describes one TCR beta chain. Its antigen is not known. This sample stems from a study of graft-versus-host responses after intestinal transplantation. Study-wide background: Transplant types were multivisceral, liver-intestinal, or isolated intestinal. Study-wide points: Early post-transplant HvG declines tracked with peak circulating GvH clone levels. Some patients had graft-donor T cell macrochimerism, and their allografts showed high graft-versus-host to host-versus-graft clonal ratios. Recipient marrow showed GvH clones, some seen first in ileum or blood.

CDR3 length: 14 amino acids. Germline loops: CDR1 WNHNN, CDR2 SYGVQD (reference sequence). The V and J ends lost 2 bases and 2 bases respectively, with 8 bases between them. The data were produced by immunoSEQ multiplex PCR, yet TCRdb's version contains in-frame clones alone and is incomplete. The sample lists about 25,000 clones, 90% to 95% seen once, with roughly 0.8% in the top ten. Here the sequenced sample was PBMCs, taken roughly 30 days after intestinal transplant. The chain joins TRBV10-1 to TRBJ2-3; D unresolved. The TCR was taken from a human patient who received an intestinal transplant, so some T cells may come from the graft donor. CDR3 region: CASSERVFTDTQYF. In DNA, the CDR3 is TGCGCCAGCAGTGAGCGGGTCTTCACAGATACGCAGTATTTT.